This T cell receptor beta chain emerged from a study of Ad26.COV2.S vaccination and SARS-CoV-2 variants (dated by TCRdb to the early 2020s). Regarding the study in general: Donors in the vaccine arm were drawn from COV1001, a multicentre, randomized, double-blind, placebo-controlled phase I-IIa trial testing Ad26.COV2.S in healthy adults. Ad26.COV2.S was given intramuscularly at 5x10^10 or 1x10^11 viral particles, as a single shot or as two shots 56 days apart. Sequencing of the TCRbeta repertoire served to evaluate the specificity and breadth of SARS-CoV-2-reactive T cell receptors following Ad26.COV2.S vaccination. A total of roughly 30 samples were included in the TCR-sequenced set, comprising 19 Ad26.COV2.S vaccine recipients, 5 placebo recipients and 8 SARS-CoV-2 convalescent individuals. Participants in the trial were split at random into five groups of five each, receiving low-dose or high-dose Ad26.COV2.S once or twice, or else placebo on both occasions. Investigators did not know the trial group allocation while performing experiments and assessing outcomes. The study at large found these results: After vaccination, spike-specific CD8+ and CD4+ T cell responses were reported to show substantial breadth. The study was not powered for comparison of responses between vaccine doses or regimens. It was noted by the authors that total T cell responses may have been underestimated by the TCR breadth and depth analyses. Ad26.COV2.S recipients had higher spike-specific TCR breadth than placebo recipients (P = 0.0014). Non-spike TCR breadth was comparable between vaccine and placebo recipients, consistent with the vaccine containing only spike.

The immunoSEQ Assay was used to sequence TCRbeta CDR3 regions. After extraction, genomic DNA underwent amplification by bias-controlled multiplex PCR, followed by high-throughput sequencing. As for the authors' bioinformatics: To quantify the absolute abundance of each unique TCRbeta CDR3 region, sequences were collapsed and filtered. Usable DNA was measured by amplifying reference genes present in all nucleated cells, and TCRbeta template counts were normalized to that usable DNA to estimate T cell fraction. Repertoire TCRs were annotated as SARS-CoV-2-specific when V gene, CDR3 amino acid sequence and J gene were exactly matched to a known reactive TCR set. MIRA supplied the reference SARS-CoV-2 TCR set, which was filtered for enrichment in COVID-19-positive ImmuneCODE repertoires so that public or cross-reactive TCRs were removed. Based on the MIRA antigens, annotated TCRs were further analysed at the level of specific ORF or position within ORF. Depth was the summed frequency of annotated unique rearrangements, while breadth was defined as annotated unique rearrangements over total unique productive rearrangements. Two-sided Wilcoxon rank-sum tests were applied when comparing TCR breadth between groups. Not all clones reach the TCRdb copy of this immuneACCESS table, which keeps in-frame sequences only. Checked studies attribute under half of the gap to unresolved V genes and leave the rest unexplained. V and J calls and clone size are as listed in that table; D and trimming were resolved from the DNA. This sample holds roughly 350,000 clones; about 89% were observed only once. The ten largest clones capture approximately 4.5% of the sample.

As encoded in the germline V gene (reference sequence), CDR1 is SGHKS while CDR2 is YYEKEE. The CDR3 starts with the cysteine, ends with the phenylalanine, and has 14 residues. Only the CDR3 region is kept as DNA, spanning 42 bases read in frame from base 1. V is cut by 4 bases and J by 7 bases, and the space between the germline ends is 17 bases. The treatment or condition label, as the study defines it: around 19 received Ad26.COV2.S at low or high dose, single or two shots; roughly five received placebo; per-sample allocation not given. For vaccine and placebo recipients, repertoires were sequenced using samples collected on day 63 after the first injection. Between 29 July and 7 August 2020, Cohort 1b enrolled 25 adults aged 18-55 years at one site in Boston, USA. As a vaccine, Ad26.COV2.S was a replication-incompetent adenovirus type 26 vector that expressed a prefusion-stabilized SARS-CoV-2 spike protein derived from the original Wuhan strain.

Turning to this clone: The antigen it recognizes is unknown. The record has no base qualities; no much larger clone is one base away.

The receptor was derived from a person aged 18-65 years who received the Ad26.COV2.S COVID-19 vaccine or a placebo. The input for sequencing was peripheral blood, taken in a trial of Ad26.COV2.S vaccine versus placebo. The sequence links TRBV5-5 to TRBJ2-5, and perhaps TRBD2 as D gene, on 7 matching bases. CDR3 region: CASSPAGAGGTQYF. Read as DNA, the sequence is TGTGCCAGCAGCCCCGCGGGGGCTGGGGGGACCCAGTACTTC.